This TCR beta chain was identified in a study of T-cell memory formation after mild COVID-19. This clonotype was recorded a few times. Each CDR3 protein gets one entry after TCRdb re-called the 5' RACE reads with MiXCR. The data show 250,000 to 400,000 distinct CDR3 sequences, approximately 15% seen once. The sequenced material came from PBMCs or a T cell subset sorted from them (not recorded which). This TCR derives from a man in his late teens or twenties who had mild COVID-19 (a few samples of this study predate the infection). Cell type and time point are not known.

The CDR3 DNA is TGTGCCAGCAGCTTGATTGGTTTCGGCAGACTCTCTAAGGAAGCTTTCTTT. It codes for CASSLIGFGRLSKEAFF. This chain uses TRBV11-2 with TRBJ1-1; D remains ambiguous. The CDR3 totals 17 residues. Trimming stripped 3 bases from V and 8 bases from J, with 25 bases between. CDR1 is SGHAT, CDR2 FQNNGV, per germline.